This is a list of T cell receptor beta chains from one sample in a study of a mutant IDH1 vaccine in newly diagnosed glioma. Sequenced by immunoSEQ multiplex PCR; TCRdb stores in-frame clones only, minus some. This table holds about 59,000 clones, approximately 91% found once. Sequenced material: PBMCs, taken from a glioma patient treated with radiotherapy, temozolomide or both. The receptors were gathered from a man aged 50 to 60 with glioma. CDR3s include the opening cysteine and the closing phenylalanine or tryptophan. D genes are given only for firm matches. Clone size appears in some rows only: once, few, many, or a class for an expanded clone.

d_call clone_size j_call v_call cdr3_nt cdr3_aa
. . TRBJ1-6 TRBV6-1 TGTGCCAGCGGGTCAGGCTCCGAGGTGGCCCTCCACTTT CASGSGSEVALHF
. . TRBJ1-1 TRBV21-1 TGTGCCAGCATCAGAGACCAGGGAGAGGACACTGAAGCTTTCTTT CASIRDQGEDTEAFF
. . TRBJ2-4 TRBV2 TGTGCCAGCCGAGGGGGGGCTAGCCGAGACAAAAACATTCAGTACTTC CASRGGASRDKNIQYF
TRBD1 . TRBJ2-2 TRBV9 TGTGCCAGCAGCGGACAGGGGTTTAACACCGGGGAGCTGTTTTTT CASSGQGFNTGELFF
TRBD1 once TRBJ2-7 TRBV6-1 TGTGCCAGCATAAGACAGGGGGGAGAATACGAGCAGTACTTC CASIRQGGEYEQYF
TRBD1 . TRBJ1-2 TRBV30 TGTGCCTGGGGGACAGGGAACTATGGCTACACCTTC CAWGTGNYGYTF
. . TRBJ1-3 TRBV28 TGTGCCAGCAGCGGGGGGACTGGAAACACCATATATTTT CASSGGTGNTIYF
TRBD1 . TRBJ2-7 TRBV5-5 TGTGCCAGCCAGGGGGACCGTTCCTACGAGCAGTACTTC CASQGDRSYEQYF
. . TRBJ2-7 TRBV28 TGTGCCAGCAGTACCCAGACAGGAATAAACCAAGCCTACGAGCAGTACTTC CASSTQTGINQAYEQYF
. once TRBJ1-2 TRBV4-3 TGCGCCAGCAGCCAAGATACACAGGCTAACTATGGCTACACCTTC CASSQDTQANYGYTF
TRBD1 . TRBJ1-2 TRBV6-6 TGTGCCAGCAGTGACCGGGACAGGGGGCACTATGGCTACACCTTC CASSDRDRGHYGYTF
TRBD1 . TRBJ1-5 TRBV2 TGTGCCAGCACGGACAGGGGAGGGCAGCCCCAGCATTTT CASTDRGGQPQHF
. . TRBJ1-2 TRBV9 TGTGCCAGCAGCGTGGAGGGGTTTGGCTACACCTTC CASSVEGFGYTF
. . TRBJ1-1 TRBV28 TGTGCCAGCAGTGAATACAGTGGAAGGTACACTGAAGCTTTCTTT CASSEYSGRYTEAFF
. . TRBJ1-2 TRBV2 TGTGCCAGCACCCGGGCCCCGCCTTATGGCTACACCTTC CASTRAPPYGYTF
. . TRBJ2-3 TRBV9 TGTGCCAGCAGCGTAGTGGGGTCCACAGATACGCAGTATTTT CASSVVGSTDTQYF
. . TRBJ1-6 TRBV5-1 TGCGCCAGTCGGACAGCAGATAATTCACCCCTCCACTTT CASRTADNSPLHF
. . TRBJ1-6 TRBV2 TGTGCCAGCGGAGGGGCGCTACGTTCACCCCTCCACTTT CASGGALRSPLHF
. . TRBJ2-1 TRBV28 TGTGCCAGCAGTTTTTACAATGAGCAGTTCTTC CASSFYNEQFF
TRBD1 . TRBJ1-1 TRBV7-8 TGTGCCAGCAGCAACAGGGGGAGGAACACTGAAGCTTTCTTT CASSNRGRNTEAFF
TRBD1 once TRBJ1-1 TRBV6-7 TGTGCCACAGGGGGCGCGGGGGCGGGCACTGAAGCTTTCTTT CATGGAGAGTEAFF
. . TRBJ2-3 TRBV15 TGTGCCACCAGCAGAGCCTTACGACAGCTAGATACGCAGTATTTT CATSRALRQLDTQYF
TRBD1 . TRBJ2-2 TRBV28 TGTGCCAGCAGGGGACAGGGGTGGACCGGGGAGCTGTTTTTT CASRGQGWTGELFF
. . TRBJ1-2 TRBV4-3 TGCGCCAGCAGCCAAGCCCCAGGGGAGTACTATGGCTACACCTTC CASSQAPGEYYGYTF
TRBD1 . TRBJ2-7 TRBV11-2 TGTGCCAGCAGCCCCATCCGGGGACAGGGGGCCTACGAGCAGTACTTC CASSPIRGQGAYEQYF
TRBD2 . TRBJ2-7 TRBV28 TGTGCCAGCAGTTTGGGACTAGCGGGACGGGAGCAGTACTTC CASSLGLAGREQYF
. . TRBJ2-7 TRBV2 TGTGCCAGCAGTATAGGGGGCGCGGGATACGAGCAGTACTTC CASSIGGAGYEQYF
. . TRBJ1-5 TRBV12-1 TGTGCCAGCGAAACGAGTCAGCCCCAGCATTTT CASETSQPQHF
. . TRBJ2-2 TRBV18 TGTGCCAGCTCACCCGGGACGGCCGCGAACACCGGGGAGCTGTTTTTT CASSPGTAANTGELFF
. once TRBJ1-5 TRBV19 TGTGCCAGTAGTAGACAGCCCAATCAGCCCCAGCATTTT CASSRQPNQPQHF
TRBD1 . TRBJ2-5 TRBV9 TGTGCCAGCAGCCAGAACAGGGGCGCGATAGAGACCCAGTACTTC CASSQNRGAIETQYF
. . TRBJ2-7 TRBV30 TGTGCCTGGAGGGGGAGCGGGTGGCCCTCATCGTCCTACGAGCAGTACTTC CAWRGSGWPSSSYEQYF
. . TRBJ1-4 TRBV30 TGTGCCTGGAGTCCCCAAGCCCTAACTAATGAAAAACTGTTTTTT CAWSPQALTNEKLFF
. once TRBJ1-2 TRBV9 TGTGCCAGCAGTACTGGAGACAGCCCGTCCCTCTATGGCTACACCTTC CASSTGDSPSLYGYTF
TRBD2 . TRBJ2-1 TRBV15 TGTGCCACCAGCCCGATAGCGGGAGCGACCTACAATGAGCAGTTCTTC CATSPIAGATYNEQFF
TRBD1 . TRBJ2-7 TRBV4-1 TGCGCCAGCAGCCCTGGACAGGGTGGCTACGAGCAGTACTTC CASSPGQGGYEQYF
. . TRBJ1-5 TRBV28 TGTGCCAGCAGTTTATCCTTACAGGGAAATCAGCCCCAGCATTTT CASSLSLQGNQPQHF
TRBD2 . TRBJ2-1 TRBV4-3 TGCGCCAGCAGCCAAGTGATCGGGACTAGCGATTTCTCCTACAATGAGCAGTTCTTC CASSQVIGTSDFSYNEQFF
. . TRBJ1-1 TRBV7-9 TGTGCCAGCAGCTTACGGGAGGACACTGAAGCTTTCTTT CASSLREDTEAFF
. . TRBJ2-2 TRBV11-2 TGTGCCAGCAGCCCACGGACTGTTAACACCGGGGAGCTGTTTTTT CASSPRTVNTGELFF
. few TRBJ1-3 TRBV29-1 TGCAGCGTTGATTCCGGGTCGGGGGCTGGAAACACCATATATTTT CSVDSGSGAGNTIYF
TRBD1 . TRBJ2-5 TRBV10-3 TGTGCCATCAGCCTGGACAGGACCGAGACCCAGTACTTC CAISLDRTETQYF
. . TRBJ2-5 TRBV6-5 TGTGCCAGCAGTTACGCGGGCAAAGAGACCCAGTACTTC CASSYAGKETQYF
. . TRBJ2-5 TRBV25-1 TGTGCCAGCAGTGACCGCTGGCTGCAAGAGACCCAGTACTTC CASSDRWLQETQYF
. . TRBJ1-5 TRBV27 TGTGCCAGCAGTTTACTGGCGGGTGCCGTTTATAGCAATCAGCCCCAGCATTTT CASSLLAGAVYSNQPQHF
. . TRBJ1-1 TRBV5-1 TGCGCCAGCAGCTTATACACATCGGGAGGGACAAGGCCTGAAGCTTTCTTT CASSLYTSGGTRPEAFF